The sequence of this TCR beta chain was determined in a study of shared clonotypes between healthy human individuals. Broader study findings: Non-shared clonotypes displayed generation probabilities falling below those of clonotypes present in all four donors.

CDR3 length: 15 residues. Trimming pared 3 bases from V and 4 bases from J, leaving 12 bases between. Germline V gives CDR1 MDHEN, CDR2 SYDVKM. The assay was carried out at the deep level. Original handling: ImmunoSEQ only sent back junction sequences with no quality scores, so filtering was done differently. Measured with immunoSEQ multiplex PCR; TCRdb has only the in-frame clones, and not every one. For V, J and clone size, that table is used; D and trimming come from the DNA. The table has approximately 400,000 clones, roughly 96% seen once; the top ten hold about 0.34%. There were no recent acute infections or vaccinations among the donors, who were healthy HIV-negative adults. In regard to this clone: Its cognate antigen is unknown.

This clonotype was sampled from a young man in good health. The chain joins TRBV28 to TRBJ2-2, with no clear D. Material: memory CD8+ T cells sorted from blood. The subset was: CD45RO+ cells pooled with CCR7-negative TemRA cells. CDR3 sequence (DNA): TGTGCCAGCAGTTTTTTCAGAATATTCACCGGGGAGCTGTTTTTT. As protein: CASSFFRIFTGELFF.